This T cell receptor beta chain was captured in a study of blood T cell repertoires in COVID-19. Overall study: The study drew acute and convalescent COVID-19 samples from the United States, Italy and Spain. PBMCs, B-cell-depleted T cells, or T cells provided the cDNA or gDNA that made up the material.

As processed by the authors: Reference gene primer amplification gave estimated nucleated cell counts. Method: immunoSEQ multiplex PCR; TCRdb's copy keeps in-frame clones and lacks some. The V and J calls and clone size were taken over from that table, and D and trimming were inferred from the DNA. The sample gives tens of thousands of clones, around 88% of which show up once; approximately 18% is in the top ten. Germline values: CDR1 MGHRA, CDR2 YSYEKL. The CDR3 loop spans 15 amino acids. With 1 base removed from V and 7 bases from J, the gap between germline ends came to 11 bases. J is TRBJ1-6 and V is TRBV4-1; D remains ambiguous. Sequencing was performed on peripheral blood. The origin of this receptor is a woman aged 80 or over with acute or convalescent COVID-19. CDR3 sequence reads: CASSQGYSMNSPLHF. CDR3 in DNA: TGCGCCAGCAGCCAAGGGTACAGCATGAATTCACCCCTCCACTTT.